Sequencing of this T cell receptor beta chain was carried out in a study of blood T cells in healthy people across ages (dated by TCRdb to between 2015 and 2017). Regarding the research as a whole: In model experiments, template switching captured about one uniquely barcoded TCR beta cDNA molecule for every two T cells. Using deep sequencing normalized with unique cDNA molecular identifiers, the study measured how TCR beta repertoire diversity changes with age. The donors were split into four age groups: young (average about 16 years), middle-aged (roughly 40), aged (over 55) and long-lived (approximately 80). To avoid experimental bias, donors of different ages were distributed randomly across sequencing lanes. For two donors (one aged 18 to 30 and one aged 80 or older), the study analyzed two additional independent replicas of 1 million unique cDNA reads from the same blood draw. Broad study findings and their caveats: There was a strong correlation between observed TCR beta diversity and the percentage of naive T cells measured by flow cytometry. Donor CMV infection status was unknown, potentially confounding age-related changes in expanded clonotypes. Estimates of total diversity from one million sequenced T cells were regarded as lower bounds and underestimates. Bulk unsorted PBMC profiling prevented conclusive comparison of naive and antigen-experienced compartments. As age increased, observed TCR beta diversity per million T cells dropped in a roughly linear way, and a significant reduction was already evident by age 40. Compared with the aged group, the long-lived group had more naive CD4+ T cells, fewer expanded clones and increased TCR diversity, suggesting age selection.

Preparation of the library involved 5' RACE. TCRdb records Illumina HiSeq 2500 as the sequencer. A second roughly 6 to 11 cycle PCR used a sample-barcoded 5' primer and a J-beta primer mix. A template-switch 5' adaptor carrying 12 random nucleotides introduced a unique molecular identifier onto each TCR beta cDNA molecule. At least 2.5 million CDR3-containing paired-end reads were obtained from each sample. First-strand cDNA was synthesized from all RNA with the Mint cDNA synthesis kit, primed by a TRBC-specific oligonucleotide. After uracil-DNA glycosylase treatment, a first 18-cycle PCR used universal primers M1SS and BC2_uni_R on all cDNA. The study's processing was this. Each sample was normalized by randomly selecting 1 million high-quality reads, each carrying a distinct molecular identifier. Instead of being binned into consensus sequences, reads that shared molecular identifiers were thrown out. CDR3 identification, clonotype clustering and error correction used MiTCR with a Q25 quality threshold and the strictest error-elimination algorithm. Lower-bound total TCR beta diversity was estimated with a nonparametric unseen species model using Euler transformation. The public reads were reprocessed in TCRdb via fastp at Q25 and MiXCR, keeping in-frame beta chains. All rows with the same CDR3 protein become a single entry with the most common DNA and genes. In this record, the V and J calls reflect TCRdb's handling and not the investigators' own analysis. A total of some 1.6 million distinct CDR3 sequences appear in this sample, almost 35% of them only once. The ten top clones hold 10% to 12% of the sample.

Spanning cysteine to phenylalanine, the CDR3 consists of 13 amino acids. Kept here is only the CDR3 DNA, which spans 39 bases and is read in frame from base 1. CDR1 and CDR2 were assigned from the germline V gene as SGHTA and FQGTGA. The germline ends are 12 bases apart after V is trimmed by 3 bases and J by 6 bases. This clonotype was observed many times. Which antigen it targets is not known. No base quality information exists; no much larger clone differs at one position. The 39 donors, aged about 6 to 95 years, were systemically healthy Caucasian individuals from Russia. Each donor gave roughly 11 milliliters of peripheral blood, drawn into EDTA-treated Vacutainer tubes. Ficoll-Paque density-gradient centrifugation was used to isolate PBMCs, with at least 6 million obtained per sample. Total RNA was extracted from PBMCs with Trizol reagent, with at least 5.5 micrograms obtained per sample. The percentages of naive CD45RAhigh/CD27high T cells were determined by flow cytometry on a PBMC aliquot from every donor.

Recombination linked TRBV7-3 to TRBJ2-7, with TRBD1 tentatively as D gene (5 bases match). The sequence was obtained from a woman in her twenties or thirties in good health. Sequenced: blood. The DNA sequence follows: TGTGCCAGCAGCTTCGACAGTCCTGGCGAGCAGTACTTC. Translated, it reads CASSFDSPGEQYF.